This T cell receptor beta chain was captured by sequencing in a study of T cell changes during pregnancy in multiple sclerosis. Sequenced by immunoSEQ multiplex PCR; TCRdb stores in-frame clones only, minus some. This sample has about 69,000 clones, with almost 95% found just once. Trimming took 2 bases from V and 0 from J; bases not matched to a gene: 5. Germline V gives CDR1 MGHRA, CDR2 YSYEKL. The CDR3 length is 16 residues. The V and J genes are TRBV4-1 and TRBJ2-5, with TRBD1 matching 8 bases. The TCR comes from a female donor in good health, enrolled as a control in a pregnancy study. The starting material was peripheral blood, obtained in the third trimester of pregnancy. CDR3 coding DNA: TGCGCCAGCAGCCAACAGACAGGGGTCGACCAAGAGACCCAGTACTTC. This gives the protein CASSQQTGVDQETQYF.